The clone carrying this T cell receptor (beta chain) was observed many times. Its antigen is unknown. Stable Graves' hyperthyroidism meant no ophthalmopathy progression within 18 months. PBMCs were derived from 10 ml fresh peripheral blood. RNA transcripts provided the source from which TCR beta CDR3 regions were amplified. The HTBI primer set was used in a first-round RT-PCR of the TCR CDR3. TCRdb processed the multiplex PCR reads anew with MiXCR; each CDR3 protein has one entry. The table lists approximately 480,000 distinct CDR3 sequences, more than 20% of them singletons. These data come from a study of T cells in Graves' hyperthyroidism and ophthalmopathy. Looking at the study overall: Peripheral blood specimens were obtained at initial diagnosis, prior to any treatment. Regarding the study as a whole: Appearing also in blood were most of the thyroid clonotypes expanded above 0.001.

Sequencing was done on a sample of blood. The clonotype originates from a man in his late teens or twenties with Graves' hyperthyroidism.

The CDR3 protein is CASTSGGTNTEAFF. The CDR3 DNA follows: TGTGCCAGCACCTCGGGTGGGACGAACACTGAAGCTTTCTTT. The genes are TRBV27 and TRBJ1-1; perhaps TRBD1 as D (5 bases). The germline V gene encodes CDR1 MNHEY and CDR2 SMNVEV (reference sequence). This CDR3 is 14 amino acids long. V lost 7 bases, J lost 1 base, and 13 bases lay in between.